Presented here are 22 T cell receptor beta chains from one specimen sequenced in a study of blood T cell repertoires in COVID-19. TCRdb keeps only in-frame clones here, not all; method: immunoSEQ multiplex PCR. Of about 94,000 clones listed, roughly 84% are singletons. The sequencing input was peripheral blood. The receptors stem from a man in his 60s with acute or convalescent COVID-19.

The CDR3 bases are TGTGCCAGCAGTTACAGGGGGCTCACAGATACGCAGTATTTT. Translated: CASSYRGLTDTQYF. The rearrangement links TRBV6-5 to TRBJ2-3; 7 bases are a match to TRBD1. This CDR3 has 14 amino acids. J gave up 2 bases and V 2 bases, and 1 base lay outside the gene matches. Germline V gives CDR1 MNHEY, CDR2 SVGAGI.

The chain is built from TRBV4-3 and TRBJ2-1; the D gene is possibly TRBD1 (6 bases). The CDR3 loop spans 17 amino acids. Germline CDR1 and CDR2: LGHNA and YSLEER. V dropped 0 bases and J dropped 0 bases, with 12 bases sitting between them. CDR3 loop: CASSQDRDMGSYNEQFF. The CDR3 DNA follows: TGCGCCAGCAGCCAAGACCGGGACATGGGCTCCTACAATGAGCAGTTCTTC.

The chain employs TRBV27 and TRBJ2-7; TRBD1 aligns across 9 bases. Germline V CDR1 and CDR2: MNHEY, SMNVEV (reference sequence). V lost 5 bases, J lost 6 bases, and 8 bases stayed unmatched. The CDR3 runs to 14 residues. The CDR3, as DNA: TGTGCCAGCAGTACCCGGACAGGGGTGGGCGAGCAGTACTTC. It translates to CASSTRTGVGEQYF.

The chain recombines TRBV11-2 with TRBJ1-2; a weak D match, TRBD1 (6 bases). The ends were cut back, 1 base at V and 0 bases at J, with 12 bases in the middle. Germline V gene sequence: CDR1 SGHAT, CDR2 FQNNGV. CDR3 length: 16 amino acids. The DNA for the CDR3 is TGTGCCAGCAGCTTAGTTGAGGGGGGGACTAACTATGGCTACACCTTC. This encodes CASSLVEGGTNYGYTF.

J is TRBJ1-1 and V is TRBV19, with 11 bases matching TRBD1. V lost 6 bases to trimming and J lost 10 bases; unmatched junction nucleotides: 7. CDR1 is LNHDA and CDR2 is SQIVND in the germline V gene (reference sequence). The CDR3 runs to 13 residues. The CDR3 loop reads CASREQGTGGAFF. CDR3 coding DNA: TGTGCCAGTAGGGAACAAGGGACAGGGGGAGCTTTCTTT.

This sequence joins TRBV5-1 and TRBJ1-5; D is unresolved. Looked up from germline, CDR1 is SGHRS and CDR2 is YFSETQ. The V end was cut by 0 bases, the J end by 5 bases, with 9 bases between. This CDR3 comprises 14 residues. The CDR3 is CASSLGGYDQPQHF. The CDR3 DNA reads TGCGCCAGCAGCTTGGGCGGGTACGATCAGCCCCAGCATTTT.

This chain uses TRBV7-2 with TRBJ2-2; D is unclear. This CDR3 contains 13 residues. Germline values: CDR1 SGHTA, CDR2 FQGNSA. Trimming shortened V by 4 bases and J by 2 bases, and 5 bases separated the two germline ends. Here the CDR3 reads CASSSPNTGELFF. CDR3 DNA sequence: TGTGCCAGCAGCTCCCCTAACACCGGGGAGCTGTTTTTT.

The chain employs TRBV3-1 (or the pseudogene TRBV3-2) and TRBJ2-7; the match to TRBD1 covers 7 bases. V trimming: 4 bases; J trimming: 5 bases; junction bases outside the gene matches: 11. The germline CDR1 and CDR2 sequences are LGHDT and YNNKEL (reference sequence). CDR3 length: 15 residues. Here the CDR3 DNA reads TGTGCCAGCAGCCTACTAGACAGGGAAGTCGACGAGCAGTACTTC. Amino acid sequence: CASSLLDREVDEQYF.

The rearrangement joins TRBV24-1 to TRBJ2-5; tentative D call: TRBD2 (6 bases). Deletions cut 4 bases from V and 5 bases from J, with 16 bases between. The CDR3 extends over 15 amino acids. From germline, CDR1 is KGHDR and CDR2 SFDVKD. CDR3 DNA sequence: TGTGCCACCAGTGACCACCGGGGGAAGAGGGAGACCCAGTACTTC. It is translated as CATSDHRGKRETQYF.

The V call is TRBV18, the J call TRBJ1-4; a possible D gene is TRBD1 (5 bases). The CDR3 has 16 residues. The ends were cut back, 0 bases at V and 0 bases at J, with 8 bases in the middle. Germline-derived CDR1 and CDR2 are KGHSH and LQKENI. Here the CDR3 reads CASSPPGGSTNEKLFF. The CDR3 nucleotides read TGTGCCAGCTCACCACCGGGGGGATCAACTAATGAAAAACTGTTTTTT.

This chain joins TRBV5-1 and TRBJ2-5, with TRBD2 identical over 12 bases. The CDR3 totals 15 residues. Trimming cost V 3 bases and J 2 bases; bases outside gene matches: 2. Germline V gives CDR1 SGHRS, CDR2 YFSETQ. CDR3 sequence: CASSWGTSGQETQYF. The DNA of the CDR3 is TGCGCCAGCAGCTGGGGGACTAGCGGGCAAGAGACCCAGTACTTC.

Points on this clone: This specimen includes other DNA sequences encoding the same CDR3. The chain employs TRBV12-5 and TRBJ2-3; 8 bases are shared with TRBD1. CDR3 size: 14 residues. With V trimmed by 5 bases and J by 3 bases, 4 bases remained unmatched. Germline loops: CDR1 LGHNT, CDR2 FRNRAP. The CDR3 nucleotides read TGTGCTAGTGGTCCGGGACAGGCGACAGATACGCAGTATTTT. Protein product: CASGPGQATDTQYF.

The rearrangement uses TRBV18 and TRBJ1-2; TRBD1 agrees at 10 bases. J lost 5 bases, V lost 5 bases, and 5 bases had no gene match. The CDR3 runs to 14 residues. CDR1 KGHSH and CDR2 LQKENI come from the germline V gene. CDR3 sequence (DNA): TGTGCCAGCTCAGACAGGGGGCCTGAGTATGGCTACACCTTC. Protein: CASSDRGPEYGYTF.

The gene calls are TRBV6-5 and TRBJ1-2, with D tentatively TRBD1 (5 bases). Per germline, CDR1 MNHEY and CDR2 SVGAGI. V dropped 2 bases and J dropped 4 bases, with 11 bases sitting between them. The CDR3 runs 14 residues. CDR3 protein: CASSYGQGGYGYTF. The CDR3, as DNA: TGTGCCAGCAGTTACGGGCAGGGAGGCTATGGCTACACCTTC.

This rearrangement joins TRBV5-1 to TRBJ1-1; D not certain. The CDR3 has 14 amino acids. Germline CDR1 SGHRS, CDR2 YFSETQ. With 0 bases removed from V and 1 base from J, the gap between germline ends came to 7 bases. In DNA form, the CDR3 reads TGCGCCAGCAGCTTGGCCGCGGCGAACACTGAAGCTTTCTTT. Its protein is CASSLAAANTEAFF.

Written as DNA, the CDR3 is TGTGCCAGCAGCTTGGGGACAGGCGGCTACACCTTC. Translated, it gives CASSLGTGGYTF. The chain couples TRBV5-6 to TRBJ1-2, with TRBD1 identical over 7 bases. Germline V gives CDR1 SGHDT, CDR2 YYEEEE. This CDR3 has 12 residues. J was trimmed by 8 bases and V by 0 bases; bases with no gene match: 1.

The chain employs TRBV6-5 and TRBJ2-7, with D maybe TRBD2 (6 bases). CDR1 and CDR2 from the germline V gene are MNHEY and SVGAGI. V was pared by 0 bases and J by 3 bases, with 12 bases between. This CDR3 is built from 15 residues. This CDR3 is CASSYSRWGDYEQYF. The CDR3 region has the DNA TGTGCCAGCAGTTACTCGAGGTGGGGGGACTACGAGCAGTACTTC.

The J gene is TRBJ1-5, the V gene TRBV29-1; maybe TRBD1 (5 bases). The CDR3 covers 13 residues. Germline values: CDR1 SQVTM, CDR2 ANQGSEA. Trimming took off 5 bases at V and 3 bases at J, with 11 bases between the two ends. Here the CDR3 reads CSVRSTVNQPQHF. The CDR3 nucleotides are TGCAGCGTTAGGTCGACAGTCAATCAGCCCCAGCATTTT.

The rearrangement links TRBV19 to TRBJ2-7, with 7 positions matching TRBD1. The CDR3 loop spans 14 amino acids. CDR1 LNHDA and CDR2 SQIVND come from the germline V gene (reference sequence). The J segment lost 3 bases and the V segment lost 5 bases, leaving 7 bases of the junction unmatched. CDR3: CASSSTTGIYEQYF. For the CDR3, the DNA is TGTGCCAGTAGTTCGACGACAGGGATCTACGAGCAGTACTTC.

A few counts support this clone. The V call is TRBV10-2, the J call TRBJ2-2; TRBD2 matches 9 bases. The germline CDR1 and CDR2 sequences are WSHSY and SAAADI. V dropped 7 bases and J dropped 2; count of bases not matched to a gene: 11. The CDR3 has 17 residues. The CDR3 loop is CASNQAGLAFNTGELFF. CDR3 in DNA: TGCGCCAGCAACCAGGCGGGACTAGCCTTTAACACCGGGGAGCTGTTTTTT.

V gene TRBV2 combines with J gene TRBJ1-2; 9 nucleotides line up with TRBD1. The length of the CDR3 is 15 residues. J was trimmed by 5 bases and V by 6 bases; bases with no gene match: 10. The V gene's germline CDR1 is SNHLY and CDR2 FYNNEI. The CDR3 DNA is TGTGCCAGCAGCGCCCTGACAGGGGGGTTATATGGCTACACCTTC. Its protein product is CASSALTGGLYGYTF.

The V gene is TRBV7-2, the J gene TRBJ2-3; D is undetermined. Germline-derived CDR1 and CDR2 are SGHTA and FQGNSA. Between the trimmed V and J ends, which lost 4 bases and 2 bases, there was a span of 10 bases. CDR3 length equals 14 residues. The CDR3 sequence: CASSSPGYTDTQYF. The CDR3 nucleotides are TGTGCCAGCAGCTCCCCCGGGTACACAGATACGCAGTATTTT.